The present entry profiles one TCR beta chain with its context. Its antigen target is currently unknown. No base quality information exists; no much larger clone differs at one position. The junction shows trimming of 7 bases on V and 6 bases on J, plus 6 bases between the germline ends. As encoded in the germline V gene, CDR1 is SQVTM while CDR2 is ANQGSEA. The CDR3 numbers 9 residues from cysteine through phenylalanine. CDR3 DNA only is kept here, 27 bases in frame from base 1. The data were obtained in a study of OX40 agonist ivuxolimab in advanced cancers. Regarding the study in general: The costimulatory receptor OX40 (CD134) was targeted by ivuxolimab, a fully human IgG2 agonistic monoclonal antibody. Intravenous ivuxolimab was administered to patients every 2 weeks at six dose levels: 0.01, 0.1, 0.3, 1.5, 3 and 10 mg/kg. Of the approximately 50 dose-escalation patients, hepatocellular carcinoma was present in 19, melanoma in approximately 15, renal cell carcinoma in 9 and head and neck cancer in 9. A male proportion of roughly 85% and a mean age of around 60 years, ranging from about 20 to 85, were recorded for the dose-escalation cohort. Prior anti-PD-1, anti-PD-L1 or anti-CTLA-4 therapy was permitted, and about two fifths of dose-escalation patients had received checkpoint inhibitors. Partial responses occurred in three dose-escalation patients, of whom one had hepatocellular carcinoma and two had cutaneous melanoma. The point of sequencing TCRbeta in the periphery was to test whether ivuxolimab changed TCR sequence diversity and drove clonal T-cell expansion. The paper covers the monotherapy dose-escalation part of the phase I ivuxolimab trial, which included N ≈ 50 patients. Broader findings and caveats from the paper: After ivuxolimab, more expanded clones were found on average in CD8+ T cells than in CD4+ T cells. In the 0.1-3.0 mg/kg groups, partial responders were among the patients with the lowest normalized peripheral clonal expansion, particularly in CD8+ T cells. Clonal expansion of both CD4+ and CD8+ blood T cells was observed from baseline to week 6 at doses 0.1 to 3.0 mg/kg. Low levels of normalized T-cell clonal expansion were also seen in some nonresponding patients. Which antigens the clonally expanded peripheral T cells were specific for was not determined.

Patients with autoimmune disease history or receiving systemic immunosuppression were excluded from the trial. Peripheral blood for TCR sequencing was collected from all dose cohorts at baseline, on cycle 4 day 1, and on cycle 7 day 1. Samples were obtained from an open-label, multicenter, first-in-human phase I dose-escalation trial of ivuxolimab. Adults with locally advanced or metastatic melanoma, renal cell, hepatocellular, or head and neck squamous cell carcinoma were enrolled in the trial. CD4+ and CD8+ T cells were sorted separately from peripheral blood before TCR sequencing. To sequence the TCRbeta CDR3 region, genomic DNA was isolated from the sorted cells. TCRbeta CDR3 regions were sequenced using the immunoSEQ Assay. TCRdb retrieved this table from immuneACCESS and kept in-frame rearrangements only. Not all clones are present; in checked studies, unresolved V genes account for under half, and no reason is known for the remainder. This sample lists 60,000 to 90,000 clones; around 90% were detected once. Around 0.35% of the sample belongs to the ten largest clones.

The clonotype originates from an adult with an advanced solid tumor such as melanoma, head and neck, liver or kidney cancer. This specimen was CD4+ or CD8+ T cells sorted from blood, taken in a trial of the OX40 agonist ivuxolimab. The chain is assembled from TRBV29-1 and TRBJ1-2; perhaps TRBD1 is the D gene, with 5 bases matching. The nucleotides are TGCAGCGGGGACGATGGCTACACCTTC. This yields the protein CSGDDGYTF.